This T cell receptor (beta chain) comes out of a study of OX40 agonist ivuxolimab in advanced cancers. Germline-derived CDR1 and CDR2 are MGHRA and YSYEKL. V lost 2 bases to trimming and J lost 0 bases; unmatched junction nucleotides: 4. The length of the CDR3 is 16 residues. This table comes from immunoSEQ multiplex PCR, and its TCRdb copy is limited to in-frame clones, with some not included. The data contain about 82,000 clones, roughly 90% of them singletons. V gene TRBV4-1 combines with J gene TRBJ2-1, with 7 bases identical to TRBD2. Sequencing was performed on CD4+ or CD8+ T cells sorted from blood, taken in a trial of the OX40 agonist ivuxolimab. The TCR originated in an adult with an advanced solid tumor such as melanoma, head and neck, liver or kidney cancer. CDR3 amino acids: CASSQIGRSSYNEQFF. CDR3 nucleotides: TGCGCCAGCAGCCAAATCGGGAGGAGCTCCTACAATGAGCAGTTCTTC.